Shown below are 16 T cell receptor beta chains from a single sample sequenced in a study of shared clonotypes between healthy human individuals. The method was immunoSEQ multiplex PCR; TCRdb's version includes in-frame clones alone and lacks a portion of them. The top ten clones hold 0.35% to 0.45% of a sample with 2 million to 3 million clones, 93% of them seen once. Material: naive CD4+ T cells from PBMCs. Regarding subset: CD45RA+ positively selected. Receptors originate from a man aged 18 to 29 in good health. Some clones in this sample may be carry-over from other donors' samples.

This chain uses TRBV6-1 with TRBJ1-1, with 8 bases that match TRBD1. Germline V gene sequence: CDR1 MNHNS, CDR2 SASEGT. The CDR3 contains 13 residues. Germline trimming cut 9 bases from V and 3 bases from J; bases unmatched to any gene: 6. CDR3 in DNA: TGTGCCAGTGCCGGGACAGGATACACTGAAGCTTTCTTT. Protein sequence: CASAGTGYTEAFF.

The chain combines TRBV4-3 with TRBJ2-1, with 12 bases fitting TRBD2. The germline CDR1 and CDR2 sequences are LGHNA and YSLEER. This CDR3 is 18 amino acids long. V was pared by 3 bases and J by 12 bases, with 18 bases of the junction left unmatched. The CDR3 reads CASSQVPQLAGGSFVQFF. CDR3 nucleotide sequence: TGCGCCAGCAGCCAGGTACCCCAACTAGCGGGGGGCTCTTTTGTGCAGTTCTTC.

The V call is TRBV28, the J call TRBJ1-1, with D possibly being TRBD1 (6 bases). V lost 5 bases and J lost 1, with 17 bases in between. The CDR3 is 16 amino acids. CDR1 is MDHEN, CDR2 SYDVKM, per germline. The CDR3 loop is CASSPTQGIGNTEAFF. The CDR3 region has the DNA TGTGCCAGCAGTCCGACCCAGGGGATTGGGAACACTGAAGCTTTCTTT.

The table lists this clone with a count of one. J is TRBJ2-2 and V is TRBV5-1; D not resolved. The CDR3 runs to 14 residues. Germline V gene data show CDR1 as SGHRS and CDR2 as YFSETQ. V was clipped by 4 bases and J by 6 bases, with 13 bases between them. The CDR3 DNA follows: TGCGCCAGCAGCCTCCTACCGTCGGCCGGGGAGCTGTTTTTT. It is translated as CASSLLPSAGELFF. The full variable domain, in which reference TRBV5-1 and TRBJ2-2 provide the parts outside the CDR3, is KAGVTQTPRYLIKTRGQQVTLSCSPISGHRSVSWYQQTPGQGLQFLFEYFSETQRNKGNFPGRFSGRQFSNSRSEMNVSTLELGDSALYLCASSLLPSAGELFFGEGSRLTVL.

This chain links TRBV18 with TRBJ1-3, with a possible D match to TRBD1 (6 bases). V lost 6 bases and J 0 bases, leaving 15 bases between the germline ends. Germline assignment: CDR1 KGHSH and CDR2 LQKENI. The CDR3 is made up of 16 amino acids. DNA for the CDR3: TGTGCCAGCTCGTCCGGACAGTCTGACTCTGGAAACACCATATATTTT. Its protein product is CASSSGQSDSGNTIYF.

This chain joins TRBV27 and TRBJ2-3; perhaps TRBD2 as D (5 bases). Germline V gene lookup returns CDR1 MNHEY and CDR2 SMNVEV (reference sequence). V gave up 5 bases and J gave up 6 bases, with 12 bases separating them. CDR3 length equals 13 residues. The DNA of the CDR3 is TGTGCCAGCAGTCCCCTTAGGAGGGATACGCAGTATTTT. It specifies CASSPLRRDTQYF.

The chain recombines TRBV4-1 with TRBJ2-7; possibly TRBD1 for D (5 bases). Germline values: CDR1 MGHRA, CDR2 YSYEKL. Trimming removed 1 base at V and 0 bases at J, with 7 bases between. The length of the CDR3 is 14 residues. As DNA, the CDR3 is TGCGCCAGCAGCCAAGGGGGCAACTCCTACGAGCAGTACTTC. The encoded protein is CASSQGGNSYEQYF.

The gene calls are TRBV7-2 and TRBJ2-2; D is perhaps TRBD2 (5 bases). Germline V CDR1 and CDR2: SGHTA, FQGNSA. The CDR3 length is 14 residues. Trimming pared 7 bases from V and 7 bases from J, leaving 16 bases between. DNA for the CDR3: TGTGCCAGCAACCTAGCCTTGTACGGCGGGGAGCTGTTTTTT. Residues: CASNLALYGGELFF.

V is TRBV7-9 and J is TRBJ2-1; 7 bases map to TRBD1. From germline, CDR1 is SEHNR and CDR2 FQNEAQ (reference sequence). The V and J ends lost 5 bases and 6 bases, in that order; junction bases with no gene match: 4. This CDR3 region has 13 residues. CDR3 coding DNA: TGTGCCAGCAGCCGAGGGGGCGCCAATGAGCAGTTCTTC. This gives the protein CASSRGGANEQFF.

The chain uses TRBV7-3 and TRBJ2-1; TRBD2 matches 14 bases. J gave up 6 bases and V 10 bases, and 5 bases lay outside the gene matches. Germline CDR1 reads SGHTA; CDR2 reads FQGTGA. The CDR3 contains 14 residues. The CDR3 protein is CATSGTSGSNEQFF. In DNA, the CDR3 is TGTGCCACCTCCGGGACTAGCGGGAGCAATGAGCAGTTCTTC.

The chain has TRBV7-9 and TRBJ2-5; 14 bases line up with TRBD2. Per germline, CDR1 SEHNR and CDR2 FQNEAQ (reference sequence). J gave up 5 bases and V 5 bases, and 1 base lay outside the gene matches. This CDR3 is 14 amino acids long. The CDR3 DNA reads as TGTGCCAGCAGCCGACTAGCGGGGGGGGAGACCCAGTACTTC. It specifies CASSRLAGGETQYF.

The gene calls are TRBV28 and TRBJ2-7, with a possible D match to TRBD1 (7 bases). Germline V gene data show CDR1 as MDHEN and CDR2 as SYDVKM. V was cut by 6 bases and J by 5 bases, with 20 bases left in between. This CDR3 comprises 15 residues. The CDR3 spells CASSPQGGRGNEQYF. CDR3 sequence (DNA): TGTGCCAGCAGCCCCCAGGGGGGCAGGGGCAACGAGCAGTACTTC. The full variable domain, completed using reference TRBV28 and TRBJ2-7, is DVKVTQSSRYLVKRTGEKVFLECVQDMDHENMFWYRQDPGLGLRLIYFSYDVKMKEKGDIPEGYSVSREKKERFSLILESASTNQTSMYLCASSPQGGRGNEQYFGPGTRLTVT.

This clone was seen just once. The rearrangement uses TRBV27 and TRBJ2-2; tentative D call: TRBD1 (6 bases). Germline-derived CDR1 and CDR2 are MNHEY and SMNVEV (reference sequence). V was trimmed by 6 bases and J by 0 bases, leaving 17 bases between them. CDR3 length equals 17 residues. CDR3 sequence reads: CASRYLGTLANTGELFF. CDR3 in DNA: TGTGCCAGCAGATACTTAGGGACACTCGCGAACACCGGGGAGCTGTTTTTT.

V gene TRBV7-3 combines with J gene TRBJ1-1; weak D call: TRBD1 (5 bases). V dropped 2 bases and J dropped 3 bases, with 13 bases sitting between them. CDR3 length: 15 residues. Germline assignment: CDR1 SGHTA and CDR2 FQGTGA. The CDR3 sequence: CASSLSRLGDTEAFF. The CDR3 coding sequence is TGTGCCAGCAGCTTATCGCGGTTGGGGGACACTGAAGCTTTCTTT.

The chain is built from TRBV29-1 and TRBJ1-1; no reliable D call. This CDR3 comprises 11 residues. From germline, CDR1 is SQVTM and CDR2 ANQGSEA. V lost 8 bases, J lost 0 bases, and 7 bases lay in between. CDR3 DNA: TGCAGCTATCAAGTGAACACTGAAGCTTTCTTT. It yields the protein CSYQVNTEAFF.

This chain uses TRBV18 with TRBJ1-1; D might be TRBD1 (5 bases). Germline V gene lookup returns CDR1 KGHSH and CDR2 LQKENI. The length of the CDR3 is 14 residues. Trimming cost V 0 bases and J 4 bases, with 9 bases left between them. The CDR3 is CASSPPGAATEAFF. The CDR3 bases are TGTGCCAGCTCACCACCCGGGGCAGCCACTGAAGCTTTCTTT.